A selection of T cell receptor beta chains follows, all from one sample in a study of T-cell memory formation after mild COVID-19. TCRdb called the 5' RACE reads again in MiXCR, with one record for every CDR3 protein. In the table there are tens of thousands of distinct CDR3 sequences, about 23% of which are singletons. The source material was PBMCs or a T cell subset sorted from them (not recorded which). Source of these receptors: a man younger than 35 who had mild COVID-19 (a few samples of this study predate the infection). Cell type and time point are not known. Each CDR3 is given with its conserved first and last residue. The order of the fields is V gene, D gene, J gene, CDR3 length, clone size, CDR3 protein, CDR3 DNA. The D gene is left open where the match is weak. Rows give clone size only sometimes, using once, few, many, or a class for an expanded clone.

v_call: TRBV29-1
d_call: NA
j_call: TRBJ2-5
cdr3_length: 12
clone_size: few
cdr3_aa: CSVEDPFLGTYF
cdr3_nt: TGCAGCGTTGAAGATCCCTTCCTTGGGACGTACTTC

v_call: TRBV27
d_call: NA
j_call: TRBJ1-1
cdr3_length: 13
clone_size: few
cdr3_aa: CASSPPDWTEAFF
cdr3_nt: TGTGCCAGCAGTCCGCCCGACTGGACTGAAGCTTTCTTT

v_call: TRBV29-1
d_call: TRBD1
j_call: TRBJ2-5
cdr3_length: 12
clone_size: NA
cdr3_aa: CSVRTGVETQYF
cdr3_nt: TGCAGCGTTAGGACAGGGGTGGAGACCCAGTACTTC

v_call: TRBV4-1
d_call: TRBD1
j_call: TRBJ1-2
cdr3_length: 16
clone_size: NA
cdr3_aa: CASSQDRGQLSGGYTF
cdr3_nt: TGCGCCAGCAGCCAAGATAGGGGACAGCTGTCGGGTGGCTACACCTTC

v_call: TRBV7-2
d_call: NA
j_call: TRBJ1-2
cdr3_length: 15
clone_size: few
cdr3_aa: CASSLDSKSNYGYTF
cdr3_nt: TGTGCCAGCAGCTTAGACAGCAAGTCTAACTATGGCTACACCTTC

v_call: TRBV19
d_call: NA
j_call: TRBJ2-3
cdr3_length: 13
clone_size: few
cdr3_aa: CASTPPGTDTQYF
cdr3_nt: TGTGCCAGTACCCCCCCGGGCACAGATACGCAGTATTTT

v_call: TRBV12-3/TRBV12-4
d_call: TRBD2
j_call: TRBJ2-1
cdr3_length: 12
clone_size: NA
cdr3_aa: CASSRLALEQFF
cdr3_nt: TGTGCCAGCAGCAGACTAGCCCTTGAGCAGTTCTTC

v_call: TRBV6-2/TRBV6-3
d_call: TRBD1
j_call: TRBJ2-5
cdr3_length: 16
clone_size: once
cdr3_aa: CASSSLGTGFLETQYF
cdr3_nt: TGTGCCAGCAGTTCGCTCGGGACAGGTTTTCTGGAGACCCAGTACTTC

v_call: TRBV7-6
d_call: NA
j_call: TRBJ2-1
cdr3_length: 14
clone_size: NA
cdr3_aa: CASSLASTGPEQFF
cdr3_nt: TGTGCCAGCAGCTTAGCGTCCACAGGGCCTGAGCAGTTCTTC

v_call: TRBV5-5
d_call: NA
j_call: TRBJ2-7
cdr3_length: 16
clone_size: NA
cdr3_aa: CASSLRLAGTFYEQYF
cdr3_nt: TGTGCCAGCAGCTTGCGACTGGCAGGGACTTTCTACGAGCAGTACTTC

v_call: TRBV20-1
d_call: NA
j_call: TRBJ1-5
cdr3_length: 12
clone_size: few
cdr3_aa: CRGEGSNQPQHF
cdr3_nt: TGCAGGGGTGAGGGGAGCAATCAGCCCCAGCATTTT

v_call: TRBV7-9
d_call: NA
j_call: TRBJ2-2
cdr3_length: 13
clone_size: few
cdr3_aa: CASSLSGNGELFF
cdr3_nt: TGTGCCAGCAGCTTATCTGGGAACGGGGAGCTGTTTTTT

v_call: TRBV7-9
d_call: TRBD2
j_call: TRBJ2-5
cdr3_length: 15
clone_size: NA
cdr3_aa: CASSGGLAGQETQYF
cdr3_nt: TGTGCCAGCAGCGGAGGGCTAGCGGGCCAAGAGACCCAGTACTTC

v_call: TRBV3-1
d_call: NA
j_call: TRBJ1-2
cdr3_length: 14
clone_size: few
cdr3_aa: CASSHWDPTSGYTF
cdr3_nt: TGTGCCAGCAGCCATTGGGATCCTACTAGTGGCTACACCTTC

v_call: TRBV7-9
d_call: TRBD1
j_call: TRBJ1-3
cdr3_length: 15
clone_size: NA
cdr3_aa: CASSLAQGARNTIYF
cdr3_nt: TGTGCCAGCAGCTTAGCGCAGGGGGCGCGAAACACCATATATTTT

v_call: TRBV6-9
d_call: TRBD2
j_call: TRBJ2-1
cdr3_length: 14
clone_size: NA
cdr3_aa: CASNPGLAVDEQFF
cdr3_nt: TGTGCCAGCAACCCGGGACTAGCGGTTGATGAGCAGTTCTTC

v_call: TRBV6-5
d_call: NA
j_call: TRBJ2-3
cdr3_length: 14
clone_size: once
cdr3_aa: CASSPAEDADTQYF
cdr3_nt: TGTGCCAGCAGTCCTGCAGAGGACGCAGATACGCAGTATTTT

v_call: TRBV6-4
d_call: TRBD2
j_call: TRBJ2-1
cdr3_length: 15
clone_size: many
cdr3_aa: CASSDTSGSYNEQFF
cdr3_nt: TGTGCCAGCAGTGACACTAGCGGCTCCTACAATGAGCAGTTCTTC

v_call: TRBV29-1
d_call: TRBD2
j_call: TRBJ2-5
cdr3_length: 14
clone_size: NA
cdr3_aa: CSVATSGGYETQYF
cdr3_nt: TGCAGCGTTGCAACTAGCGGGGGGTATGAGACCCAGTACTTC

v_call: TRBV11-2
d_call: TRBD1
j_call: TRBJ1-1
cdr3_length: 14
clone_size: NA
cdr3_aa: CASSLRTGNTEAFF
cdr3_nt: TGTGCCAGCAGCCTGCGGACAGGAAACACTGAAGCTTTCTTT

v_call: TRBV6-5
d_call: NA
j_call: TRBJ2-3
cdr3_length: 13
clone_size: NA
cdr3_aa: CASSYGSGDTQYF
cdr3_nt: TGTGCCAGCAGTTACGGTTCCGGGGATACGCAGTATTTT

v_call: TRBV15
d_call: NA
j_call: TRBJ2-7
cdr3_length: 15
clone_size: few
cdr3_aa: CATSRYPLANYEQYF
cdr3_nt: TGTGCCACCAGCAGGTATCCGCTGGCCAACTACGAGCAGTACTTC